Below are 3 T cell receptor beta chains sequenced from a single sample in a study of early stage breast cancer tumors (dated by TCRdb to 2016 to 2017). Library generation was performed with the immunoSEQ multiplex PCR assay. In its TCRdb copy, this immuneACCESS table keeps in-frame sequences only and misses some clones. Where compared with another copy, unresolved V genes explain less than half of these, and the others have no known cause. The sample has about 41,000 clones on record, about two thirds of them singletons. 6.5% to 9% of the sample lies in the top ten. The sequenced material came from blood. Every receptor here comes from a person aged 45 to 59 with breast cancer.

V is TRBV6-5 and J is TRBJ1-1; 11 bases are shared with TRBD1. CDR3 length: 15 amino acids. V dropped 2 bases and J dropped 5; count of bases not matched to a gene: 4. Germline V gives CDR1 MNHEY, CDR2 SVGAGI. This CDR3 is CASSYPGQGGTEAFF. In nucleotides, the CDR3 is TGTGCCAGCAGTTACCCGGGACAGGGGGGAACTGAAGCTTTCTTT.

V gene TRBV28 combines with J gene TRBJ2-2; TRBD2 matches 16 bases. Germline V lookup: CDR1 MDHEN, CDR2 SYDVKM. V lost 8 bases, J lost 6 bases, and 0 bases stayed unmatched. CDR3 length equals 14 residues. The CDR3 spells CASGTSGGAGELFF. The CDR3 bases are TGTGCCAGCGGGACTAGCGGGGGGGCCGGGGAGCTGTTTTTT.

The chain combines TRBV5-1 with TRBJ2-2, with 11 bases fitting TRBD2. Unmatched junction bases numbered 0, after V lost 2 bases and J lost 3 bases. There are 15 residues in the CDR3. Germline V lookup: CDR1 SGHRS, CDR2 YFSETQ. For the CDR3, the DNA is TGCGCCAGCAGCTTACTAGCGGGAGACACCGGGGAGCTGTTTTTT. Its protein product is CASSLLAGDTGELFF.